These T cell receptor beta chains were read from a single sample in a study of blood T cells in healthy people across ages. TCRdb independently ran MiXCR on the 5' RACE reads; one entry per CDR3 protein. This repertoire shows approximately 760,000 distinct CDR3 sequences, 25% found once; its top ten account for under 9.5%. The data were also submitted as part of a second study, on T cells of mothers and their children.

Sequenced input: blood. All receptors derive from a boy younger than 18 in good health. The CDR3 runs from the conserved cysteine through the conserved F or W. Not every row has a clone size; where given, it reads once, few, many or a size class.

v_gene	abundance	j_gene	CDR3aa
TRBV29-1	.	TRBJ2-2	CSVGTGNTGELFF
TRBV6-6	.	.	CASSPRGLEASYNEQFF
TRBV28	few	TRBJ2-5	CASSSRQAGGIKETQYF
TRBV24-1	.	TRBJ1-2	CATSDGDRVGGYTF
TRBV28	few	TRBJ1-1	CASSSTGTGKAFF
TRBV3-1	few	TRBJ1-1	CASSQAKVGTEAFF
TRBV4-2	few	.	CASSQEWGTSGVYEQYF
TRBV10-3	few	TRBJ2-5	CATKGVEETQYF
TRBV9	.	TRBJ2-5	CASSGNRGGETQYF
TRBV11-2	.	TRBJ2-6	CASSSLGRAVGANVLTF
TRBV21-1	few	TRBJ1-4	CASMETLTNEKLFF
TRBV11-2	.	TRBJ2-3	CASSHGTGDTDTQYF
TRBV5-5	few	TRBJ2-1	CASSPLAEYRSYNEQFF
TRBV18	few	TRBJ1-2	CASSPPGQTLSGYTF
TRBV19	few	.	CASSIVFSGRKNEQFF
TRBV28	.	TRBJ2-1	CASNAQGASYNEQFF
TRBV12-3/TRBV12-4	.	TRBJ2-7	CASRRQGSSYEQYF
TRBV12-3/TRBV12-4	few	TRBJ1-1	CASSWEGTEAFF
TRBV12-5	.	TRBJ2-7	CASAILTGANEQYF
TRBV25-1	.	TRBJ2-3	CASSDRSGGGTDTQYF
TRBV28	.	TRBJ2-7	CASRTRTPREQYF
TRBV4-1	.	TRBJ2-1	CASSQVSHNEQFF
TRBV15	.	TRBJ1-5	CATSRDGGGGQPQHF
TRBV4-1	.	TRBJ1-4	CASRLEAGQTNEKLFF
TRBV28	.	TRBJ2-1	CASSDQGGGYNEQFF
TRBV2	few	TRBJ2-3	CASRDSGGSDTQYF
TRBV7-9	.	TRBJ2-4	CASSLAHPQNIQYF
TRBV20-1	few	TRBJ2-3	CSAPPSGVGTDRQYF
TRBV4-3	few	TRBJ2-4	CASSQDRTSLNIQYF
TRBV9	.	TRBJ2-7	CASSVDSGHEQYF
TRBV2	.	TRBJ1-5	CASSVGSSQPQHF
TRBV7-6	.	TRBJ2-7	CASSPELAGHYEQYF
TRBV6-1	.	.	CASMHLAGGPYNEQFF
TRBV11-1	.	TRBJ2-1	CASSLWGMGTSGKTYNEQFF
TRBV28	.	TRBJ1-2	CASSPYGDGYTF
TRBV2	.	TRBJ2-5	CANRGHQETQYF
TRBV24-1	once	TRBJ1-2	CATSDEDRYYGYTF
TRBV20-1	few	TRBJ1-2	CSATGTANYGYTF
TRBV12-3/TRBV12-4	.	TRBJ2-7	CASRHFGGEQYF
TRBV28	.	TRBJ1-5	CASSLNQRGEPQHF
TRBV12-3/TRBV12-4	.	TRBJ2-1	CASSPVTGAGLVRDNEQFF
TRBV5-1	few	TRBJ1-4	CASSPTGSTNEKLFF
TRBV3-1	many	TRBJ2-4	CASSLTPGQLIAKNIQYF
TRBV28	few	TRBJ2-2	CASSLKPQMGATGELFF
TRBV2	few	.	CASTFSGGANNEQFF
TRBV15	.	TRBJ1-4	CATSRSRDSVEKLFF